The subject of this entry is one TCR beta chain. No antigen is known for it. The CDR3 has 13 residues. V lost 9 bases, J lost 2 bases, and 14 bases lay in between. TCRdb analysed the reads with MiXCR anew, one entry per CDR3 protein. The table shows roughly 920,000 distinct CDR3 sequences, with about 33% occurring only once. This specimen belongs to a study of T cell repertoires in cytomegalovirus infection. The wider study: Recently identified HLA-C-restricted CMV epitopes and well-studied HLA-B-restricted CMV epitopes were used by the study. Findings and caveats of the study: There were HLA-C-restricted CMV-specific TCR beta clonotypes dominating the ex vivo response. Summed public TCR beta family frequency identified CMV carriers bearing the relevant HLA.

The material sequenced was cultured CD8+ T cells from PBMCs, taken from culture after CMV antigen stimulation. The sequence was obtained from a human donor in good health (CMV status not recorded). Some clones in this sample may be carry-over from other donors' samples. This chain connects TRBV7-1 to TRBJ2-7; D perhaps matches TRBD2 (7 bases). TRBV7-1 falls under the ORF class, with uncertain function. CDR3 nucleotide sequence: TGTGCCAGTGGGGGGGGCGTCACCTACGAGCAGTACTTC. It codes for CASGGGVTYEQYF.